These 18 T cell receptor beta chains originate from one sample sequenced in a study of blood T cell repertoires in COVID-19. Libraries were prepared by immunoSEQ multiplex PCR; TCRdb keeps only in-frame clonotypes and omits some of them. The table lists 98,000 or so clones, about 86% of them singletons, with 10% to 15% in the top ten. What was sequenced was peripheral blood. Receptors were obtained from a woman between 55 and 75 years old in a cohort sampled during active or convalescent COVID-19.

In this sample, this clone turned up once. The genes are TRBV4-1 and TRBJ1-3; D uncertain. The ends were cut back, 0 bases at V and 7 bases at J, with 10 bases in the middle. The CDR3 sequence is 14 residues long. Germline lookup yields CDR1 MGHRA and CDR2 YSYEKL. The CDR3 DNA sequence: TGCGCCAGCAGCCAAGATTTCAGTTTGAACACCATATATTTT. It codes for CASSQDFSLNTIYF.

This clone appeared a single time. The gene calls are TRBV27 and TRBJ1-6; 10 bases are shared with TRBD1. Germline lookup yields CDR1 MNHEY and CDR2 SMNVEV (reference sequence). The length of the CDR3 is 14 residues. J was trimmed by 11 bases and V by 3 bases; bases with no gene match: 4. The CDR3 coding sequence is TGTGCCAGCAGTTTCCGGGACAGGGGTGCACCCCTCCACTTT. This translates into CASSFRDRGAPLHF.

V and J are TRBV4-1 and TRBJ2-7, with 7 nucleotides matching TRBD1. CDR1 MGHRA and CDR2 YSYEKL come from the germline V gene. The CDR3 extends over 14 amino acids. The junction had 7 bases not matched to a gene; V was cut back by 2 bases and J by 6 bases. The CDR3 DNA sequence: TGCGCCAGCAGCCAAATAGACAGGGATCCCGAGCAGTACTTC. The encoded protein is CASSQIDRDPEQYF.

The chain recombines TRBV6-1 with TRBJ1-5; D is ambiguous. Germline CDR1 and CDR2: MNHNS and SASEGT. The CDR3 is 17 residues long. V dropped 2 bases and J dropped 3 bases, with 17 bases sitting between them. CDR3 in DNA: TGTGCCAGCAGTGAAATAGGACCGGAGGTTGACAATCAGCCCCAGCATTTT. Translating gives CASSEIGPEVDNQPQHF.

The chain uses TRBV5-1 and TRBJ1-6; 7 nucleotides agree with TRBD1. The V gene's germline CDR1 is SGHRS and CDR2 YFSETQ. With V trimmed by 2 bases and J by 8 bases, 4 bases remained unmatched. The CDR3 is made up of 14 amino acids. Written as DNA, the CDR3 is TGCGCCAGCAGCTTACGACAGGGCGATTCACCCCTCCACTTT. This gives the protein CASSLRQGDSPLHF.

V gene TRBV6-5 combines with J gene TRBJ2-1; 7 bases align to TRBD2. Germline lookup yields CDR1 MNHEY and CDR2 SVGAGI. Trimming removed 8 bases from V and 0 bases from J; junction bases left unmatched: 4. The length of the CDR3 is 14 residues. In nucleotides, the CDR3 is TGTGCCAGCTCAGCGGGACCCTCCTACAATGAGCAGTTCTTC. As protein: CASSAGPSYNEQFF.

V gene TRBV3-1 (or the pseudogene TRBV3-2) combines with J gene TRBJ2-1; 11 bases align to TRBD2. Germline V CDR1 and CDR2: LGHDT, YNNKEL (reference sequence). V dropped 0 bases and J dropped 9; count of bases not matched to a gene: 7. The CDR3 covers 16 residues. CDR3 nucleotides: TGTGCCAGCAGCCAAGATTATAGCGGGGGGGTCGCTGAGCAGTTCTTC. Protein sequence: CASSQDYSGGVAEQFF.

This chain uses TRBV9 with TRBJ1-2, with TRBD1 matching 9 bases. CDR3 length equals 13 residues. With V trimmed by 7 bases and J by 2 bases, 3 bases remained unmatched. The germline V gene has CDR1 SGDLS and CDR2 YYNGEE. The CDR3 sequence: CASGQGRNYGYTF. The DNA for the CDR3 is TGTGCCAGCGGACAGGGGCGGAACTATGGCTACACCTTC.

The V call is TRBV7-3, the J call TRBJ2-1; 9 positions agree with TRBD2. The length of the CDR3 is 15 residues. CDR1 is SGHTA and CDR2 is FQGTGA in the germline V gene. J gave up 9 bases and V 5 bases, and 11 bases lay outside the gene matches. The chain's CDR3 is CASSPRGSGRAEQFF. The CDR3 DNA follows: TGTGCCAGCAGCCCCAGGGGTAGCGGGAGAGCTGAGCAGTTCTTC.

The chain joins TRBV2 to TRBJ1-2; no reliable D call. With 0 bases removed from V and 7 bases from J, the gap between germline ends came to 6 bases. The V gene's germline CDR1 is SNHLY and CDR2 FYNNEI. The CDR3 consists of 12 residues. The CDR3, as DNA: TGTGCCAGCAGTGAAGCTCCGGGTGGCTACACCTTC. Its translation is CASSEAPGGYTF.

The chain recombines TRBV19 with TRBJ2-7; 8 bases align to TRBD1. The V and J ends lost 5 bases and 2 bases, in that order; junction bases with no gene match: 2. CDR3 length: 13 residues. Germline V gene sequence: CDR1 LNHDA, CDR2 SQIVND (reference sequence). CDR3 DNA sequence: TGTGCCAGTAGTGCAGGGGGCCCCTACGAGCAGTACTTC. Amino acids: CASSAGGPYEQYF.

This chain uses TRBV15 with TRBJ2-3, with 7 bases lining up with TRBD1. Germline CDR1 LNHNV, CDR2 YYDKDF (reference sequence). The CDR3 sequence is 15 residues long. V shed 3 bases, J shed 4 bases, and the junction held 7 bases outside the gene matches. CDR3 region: CATSSRNRGPDTQYF. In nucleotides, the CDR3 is TGTGCCACCAGCAGTCGAAACAGGGGACCAGATACGCAGTATTTT.

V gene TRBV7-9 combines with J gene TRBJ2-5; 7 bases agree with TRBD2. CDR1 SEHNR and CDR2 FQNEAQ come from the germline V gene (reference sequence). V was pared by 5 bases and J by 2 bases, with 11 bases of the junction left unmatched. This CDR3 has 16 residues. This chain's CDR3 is CASSAARAGPQETQYF. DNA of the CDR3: TGTGCCAGCAGCGCGGCTCGAGCGGGGCCTCAAGAGACCCAGTACTTC.

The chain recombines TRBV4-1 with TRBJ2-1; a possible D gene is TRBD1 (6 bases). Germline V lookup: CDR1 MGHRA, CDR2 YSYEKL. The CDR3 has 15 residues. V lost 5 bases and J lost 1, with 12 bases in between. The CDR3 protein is CASSLQGGSYNEQFF. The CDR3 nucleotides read TGCGCCAGCAGCTTACAGGGTGGGTCCTACAATGAGCAGTTCTTC.

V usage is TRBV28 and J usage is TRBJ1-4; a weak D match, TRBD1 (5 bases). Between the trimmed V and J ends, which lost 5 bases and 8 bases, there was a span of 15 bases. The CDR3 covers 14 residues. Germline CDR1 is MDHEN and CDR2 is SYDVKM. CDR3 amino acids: CASSPPAGWEKLFF. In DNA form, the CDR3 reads TGTGCCAGCAGTCCCCCGGCAGGGTGGGAAAAACTGTTTTTT.

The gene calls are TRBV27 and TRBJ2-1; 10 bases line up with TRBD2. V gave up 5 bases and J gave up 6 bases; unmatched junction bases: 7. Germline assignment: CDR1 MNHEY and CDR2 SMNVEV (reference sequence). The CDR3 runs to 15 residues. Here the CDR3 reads CASSTTSGLSNEQFF. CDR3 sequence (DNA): TGTGCCAGCAGTACGACTAGCGGGTTGAGCAATGAGCAGTTCTTC.

CDR3 DNA: TGTGCCACCCGGGACAGGGAAGACTATGGCTACACCTTC. It specifies CATRDREDYGYTF. The rearrangement links TRBV19 to TRBJ1-2; 9 bases map to TRBD1. Unmatched junction bases numbered 6, after V lost 10 bases and J lost 3 bases. The CDR3 is made up of 13 amino acids. Germline assignment: CDR1 LNHDA and CDR2 SQIVND (reference sequence).

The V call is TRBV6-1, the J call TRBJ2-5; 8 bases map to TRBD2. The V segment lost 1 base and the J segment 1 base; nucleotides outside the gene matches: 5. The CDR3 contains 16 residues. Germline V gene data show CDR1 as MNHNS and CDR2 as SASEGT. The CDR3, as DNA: TGTGCCAGCAGTGAAGGAACTCTAGCGGGCCAAGAGACCCAGTACTTC. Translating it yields CASSEGTLAGQETQYF.